Listed below are T cell receptor beta chains from one sample, sequenced in a study of shared clonotypes between healthy human individuals. TCRdb's table, derived via immunoSEQ multiplex PCR, lists solely in-frame clones and lacks some. The sample holds 2 million to 2.5 million clones, approximately 94% seen once. The sample was naive CD4+ T cells sorted from blood. The receptors were sampled from a man between 18 and 35 years old in good health. The CDR3 runs from the conserved cysteine through the conserved F or W. The order of the fields is CDR3 DNA, CDR3 protein, clone size, V gene, J gene, D gene. A D gene is named only where the DNA matches it firmly. Size is stated for part of the rows, as once, few or many counts, or as a class when the clone is expanded.

cdr3_nt: TGCGCCAGCAGCTTGGAGGCGTCTGGAAACACCATATATTTT
cdr3_aa: CASSLEASGNTIYF
clone_size: -
v_call: TRBV5-1
j_call: TRBJ1-3
d_call: -

cdr3_nt: TGTGCCAGCAGTTTATCTTGGCAGGTCAATGAAAAACTGTTTTTT
cdr3_aa: CASSLSWQVNEKLFF
clone_size: -
v_call: TRBV27
j_call: TRBJ1-4
d_call: -

cdr3_nt: TGTGCCTGGAGGACAGGGCTCTCCTACGAGCAGTACTTC
cdr3_aa: CAWRTGLSYEQYF
clone_size: -
v_call: TRBV30
j_call: TRBJ2-7
d_call: TRBD1

cdr3_nt: TGCGCCAGCAGCTTAATCGACAGGAACCAAGAGACCCAGTACTTC
cdr3_aa: CASSLIDRNQETQYF
clone_size: -
v_call: TRBV5-1
j_call: TRBJ2-5
d_call: -

cdr3_nt: TGTGCCTCGGCCAAGGAAGGAGACTATGGCTACACCTTC
cdr3_aa: CASAKEGDYGYTF
clone_size: -
v_call: TRBV10-3
j_call: TRBJ1-2
d_call: -

cdr3_nt: TGTGCCAGCAGCCTCGGGGACCGAAGCTCCTATAATTCACCCCTCCACTTT
cdr3_aa: CASSLGDRSSYNSPLHF
clone_size: -
v_call: TRBV7-9
j_call: TRBJ1-6
d_call: -

cdr3_nt: TGTGCCAGCTTGTCAGAGGGAACTGAAGCTTTCTTT
cdr3_aa: CASLSEGTEAFF
clone_size: -
v_call: TRBV27
j_call: TRBJ1-1
d_call: -

cdr3_nt: TGTGCCATCGGCAGGGGGAGGAATGAGCAGTTCTTC
cdr3_aa: CAIGRGRNEQFF
clone_size: -
v_call: TRBV10-3
j_call: TRBJ2-1
d_call: -

cdr3_nt: TGTGCCAGCAGTTCCCCGACAGGGGAGAATGGCTACACCTTC
cdr3_aa: CASSSPTGENGYTF
clone_size: -
v_call: TRBV6-5
j_call: TRBJ1-2
d_call: TRBD1

cdr3_nt: TGCAGTGCTAGCGGTATCGGAAAACTGTTTTTT
cdr3_aa: CSASGIGKLFF
clone_size: -
v_call: TRBV20-1
j_call: TRBJ1-4
d_call: -

cdr3_nt: TGCGCCAGCAGCGACCGACAGGGGATCGGGGAGCTGTTTTTT
cdr3_aa: CASSDRQGIGELFF
clone_size: -
v_call: TRBV4-1
j_call: TRBJ2-2
d_call: TRBD1

cdr3_nt: TGTGCCAGCAGCATGGGGTCTGGTGGCAATGAGCAGTTCTTC
cdr3_aa: CASSMGSGGNEQFF
clone_size: -
v_call: TRBV6-5
j_call: TRBJ2-1
d_call: -

cdr3_nt: TGTGCCAGCGACAACAGGGGGTCGATCTCAAACTATGGCTACACCTTC
cdr3_aa: CASDNRGSISNYGYTF
clone_size: -
v_call: TRBV5-6
j_call: TRBJ1-2
d_call: TRBD1

cdr3_nt: TGTGCCAGCAGTTTAAGGACACCTAATTCACCCCTCCACTTT
cdr3_aa: CASSLRTPNSPLHF
clone_size: -
v_call: TRBV28
j_call: TRBJ1-6
d_call: -

cdr3_nt: TGTGCCAGCAGCTTAGGGCAGGGGGCAACAACTAATGAAAAACTGTTTTTT
cdr3_aa: CASSLGQGATTNEKLFF
clone_size: -
v_call: TRBV7-8
j_call: TRBJ1-4
d_call: TRBD1

cdr3_nt: TGTGCCAGCAGCGTAGGGCTAGCGGGCTTGAACACCGGGGAGCTGTTTTTT
cdr3_aa: CASSVGLAGLNTGELFF
clone_size: -
v_call: TRBV9
j_call: TRBJ2-2
d_call: TRBD2

cdr3_nt: TGTGCCAGCAGCCTCCGGACGTCCACGGCTAACTATGGCTACACCTTC
cdr3_aa: CASSLRTSTANYGYTF
clone_size: -
v_call: TRBV7-2
j_call: TRBJ1-2
d_call: -

cdr3_nt: TGTGCCAGCAGCACTGGGACTAGCGACGAGCAGTACTTC
cdr3_aa: CASSTGTSDEQYF
clone_size: few
v_call: TRBV5-4
j_call: TRBJ2-7
d_call: TRBD2

cdr3_nt: TGTGCCAGCAGTTACTCTAGACAGGGTGCCACCTACGAGCAGTACTTC
cdr3_aa: CASSYSRQGATYEQYF
clone_size: once
v_call: TRBV6-5
j_call: TRBJ2-7
d_call: TRBD1

cdr3_nt: TGTGCCAGTAGTATAAGCGAATCGATGAACACTGAAGCTTTCTTT
cdr3_aa: CASSISESMNTEAFF
clone_size: -
v_call: TRBV19
j_call: TRBJ1-1
d_call: -

cdr3_nt: TGTGCCATCAGTGGAAAGGGGGGCCGAGAGACCCAGTACTTC
cdr3_aa: CAISGKGGRETQYF
clone_size: -
v_call: TRBV10-3
j_call: TRBJ2-5
d_call: -

cdr3_nt: TGTGCCAGCAGTTGGACGGGGGGACTCTCCTACAATGAGCAGTTCTTC
cdr3_aa: CASSWTGGLSYNEQFF
clone_size: -
v_call: TRBV6-5
j_call: TRBJ2-1
d_call: TRBD2

cdr3_nt: TGTGCCAGCAGCTTAGGGACAGGGATATATGGCTACACCTTC
cdr3_aa: CASSLGTGIYGYTF
clone_size: -
v_call: TRBV7-2
j_call: TRBJ1-2
d_call: TRBD1

cdr3_nt: TGCGCCAGCCTAGTAGGTAGAGGCAGGCTTAGCAATCAGCCCCAGCATTTT
cdr3_aa: CASLVGRGRLSNQPQHF
clone_size: -
v_call: TRBV23-1
j_call: TRBJ1-5
d_call: -

cdr3_nt: TGTGCCAGCAGTGACTCCCCATTTCCCTCTGGGGCCAACGTCCTGACTTTC
cdr3_aa: CASSDSPFPSGANVLTF
clone_size: -
v_call: TRBV6-4
j_call: TRBJ2-6
d_call: -

cdr3_nt: TGTGCCAGCAGCTTGGGACCCGAGCGGACCCTCTACAATGAGCAGTTCTTC
cdr3_aa: CASSLGPERTLYNEQFF
clone_size: once
v_call: TRBV5-6
j_call: TRBJ2-1
d_call: -

cdr3_nt: TGCGCCAGCAGCTTGACTAGCGGGACCGGAGAGACCCAGTACTTC
cdr3_aa: CASSLTSGTGETQYF
clone_size: -
v_call: TRBV5-1
j_call: TRBJ2-5
d_call: TRBD2

cdr3_nt: TGTGCCTGGAGCCTAACAGGGTTGGAGACCCAGTACTTC
cdr3_aa: CAWSLTGLETQYF
clone_size: -
v_call: TRBV30
j_call: TRBJ2-5
d_call: -

cdr3_nt: TGTGCCAGCTCCGCTTCCTACGAGCAGTACTTC
cdr3_aa: CASSASYEQYF
clone_size: -
v_call: TRBV18
j_call: TRBJ2-7
d_call: -